This T cell receptor (beta chain) was recovered during a study of T-cell memory formation after mild COVID-19. From 5'RACE with constant-segment primers came TCR alpha and TCR beta cDNA libraries that carried sample barcodes and UMIs. TCRdb reprocessed the 5' RACE reads with MiXCR, giving one entry per CDR3 protein. Of about 560,000 distinct CDR3 sequences in the sample, 18% were seen once. General observations from the study: Among CD4+ contracting clones, most were CM and EM, and CD8+ ones EMRA. Confirmation of SARS-CoV-2 specificity was lacking for second-wave clones peaking day 37.

This clonotype turned up a few times. The antigen is unknown. This CDR3 has 15 amino acids. The germline CDR1 and CDR2 sequences are SGDLS and YYNGEE. The ends were cut back, 0 bases at V and 6 bases at J, with 12 bases in the middle. This clonotype was obtained from an adult woman who had mild COVID-19 (a few samples of this study predate the infection). Cell type and time point are not known. The V and J genes are TRBV9 and TRBJ1-4, with a weak D call TRBD1 (6 bases). Sequenced sample: PBMCs or a T cell subset sorted from them (not recorded which). This CDR3 is CASSVAGVLHEKLFF. In DNA, the CDR3 is TGTGCCAGCAGCGTAGCAGGGGTCCTTCATGAAAAACTGTTTTTT.